A single sample is the source of the 7 T cell receptor beta chains below, sequenced in a study of T-cell memory formation after mild COVID-19. Each CDR3 protein is one row after TCRdb ran MiXCR on the 5' RACE reads. This table has about 290,000 distinct CDR3 sequences, approximately 15% appearing once. What was sequenced was PBMCs or a T cell subset sorted from them (not recorded which). These receptors were taken from a man younger than 35 who had mild COVID-19 (a few samples of this study predate the infection). Cell type and time point are not known.

This clonotype was observed a handful of times. J is TRBJ2-3 and V is TRBV4-1; unclear D gene. The V and J ends lost 1 base and 0 bases respectively, with 11 bases between them. Germline assignment: CDR1 MGHRA and CDR2 YSYEKL. The CDR3 extends over 16 amino acids. CDR3 amino acids: CASSQVNLVSTDTQYF. DNA of the CDR3: TGCGCCAGCAGCCAAGTCAACCTAGTGAGCACAGATACGCAGTATTTT.

This clonotype has only a few counts. This chain joins TRBV27 and TRBJ2-3, with D perhaps matching TRBD1 (6 bases). V was trimmed by 7 bases and J by 0 bases, leaving 14 bases between them. The CDR3 is made up of 15 amino acids. Germline V gene data show CDR1 as MNHEY and CDR2 as SMNVEV (reference sequence). The CDR3 reads CASTSWDKSTDTQYF. The CDR3 DNA is TGTGCCAGCACCTCCTGGGACAAAAGCACAGATACGCAGTATTTT.

This clonotype was seen at least ten times. The V gene is TRBV4-3, the J gene TRBJ2-1; D not resolved. The CDR3 covers 17 residues. Trimming removed 0 bases at V and 2 bases at J, with 14 bases between. Germline CDR1 and CDR2: LGHNA and YSLEER. The CDR3 loop reads CASSQDPAAPTYNEQFF. The DNA of the CDR3 is TGCGCCAGCAGCCAAGATCCGGCAGCTCCTACCTACAATGAGCAGTTCTTC.

This clonotype was recorded a few times. This chain uses TRBV12-3 or TRBV12-4 with TRBJ2-1; D might be TRBD1 (5 bases). Trimming took off 0 bases at V and 0 bases at J, with 6 bases between the two ends. CDR3 length: 15 residues. CDR3 nucleotides: TGTGCCAGCAGTTTAGCGGGGCCCTCCTACAATGAGCAGTTCTTC. As protein: CASSLAGPSYNEQFF.

This clonotype appeared a few times. The chain uses TRBV12-3 or TRBV12-4 and TRBJ2-2; the match to TRBD2 covers 10 bases. There are 17 residues in the CDR3. The V segment lost 6 bases and the J segment 1 base; nucleotides outside the gene matches: 8. This CDR3 is CASRWGTSAENTGELFF. CDR3 coding DNA: TGTGCCAGCAGATGGGGGACTAGCGCGGAGAACACCGGGGAGCTGTTTTTT.

There are many counts of this clonotype. This chain connects TRBV6-4 to TRBJ2-3; perhaps TRBD2 as D (5 bases). The CDR3 extends over 15 amino acids. Germline loops: CDR1 MRHNA, CDR2 SNTAGT. V was cut by 3 bases and J by 3 bases, with 13 bases left in between. The CDR3 spells CASSESLERTDTQYF. In DNA, the CDR3 is TGTGCCAGCAGTGAATCACTAGAAAGGACAGATACGCAGTATTTT.

The table lists this clonotype with a few counts. V gene TRBV7-6 combines with J gene TRBJ2-2; 13 positions match TRBD2. Germline CDR1 SGHVS, CDR2 FNYEAQ. With 5 bases clipped from V and 3 bases from J, the junction kept 12 bases outside the gene matches. The CDR3 covers 19 residues. CDR3 amino acids: CASSPPGLAGADDTGELFF. CDR3 nucleotide sequence: TGTGCCAGCAGCCCTCCAGGACTAGCGGGGGCCGATGACACCGGGGAGCTGTTTTTT.